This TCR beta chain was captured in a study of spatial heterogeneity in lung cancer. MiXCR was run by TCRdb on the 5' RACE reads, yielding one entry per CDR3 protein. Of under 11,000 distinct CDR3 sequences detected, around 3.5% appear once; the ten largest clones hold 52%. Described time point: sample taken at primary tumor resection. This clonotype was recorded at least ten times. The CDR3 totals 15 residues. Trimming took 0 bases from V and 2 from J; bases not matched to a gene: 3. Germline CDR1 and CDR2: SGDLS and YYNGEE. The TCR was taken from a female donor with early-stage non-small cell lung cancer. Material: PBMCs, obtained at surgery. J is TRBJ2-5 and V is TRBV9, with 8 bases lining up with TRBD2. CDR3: CASSVVSGRQETQYF. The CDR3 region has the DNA TGTGCCAGCAGCGTAGTAAGCGGGAGACAAGAGACCCAGTACTTC.